The rows below give T cell receptor beta chains drawn from one sample of a study of cytomegalovirus exposure and HLA in healthy donors. Sequencing used immunoSEQ multiplex PCR; TCRdb keeps in-frame clones, though not all of them. The repertoire holds under 200,000 clones, roughly 80% seen once, with about 2% in the top ten. The source material was PBMCs. The receptors were sampled from a human donor in good health. The CDR3 runs from the conserved cysteine through the conserved F or W. Each record gives: clone size, V gene, J gene, D gene, CDR3 length, CDR3 DNA, CDR3 protein. D genes are given only for firm matches. Rows may omit the clone size; those that give it use once, few, many or a size class.

abundance: .
v_gene: TRBV5-1
j_gene: TRBJ2-1
d_gene: .
len: 16
CDR3nt: TGCGCCAGCAGCTTGATGCAGTCTAGCTCCTACAATGAGCAGTTCTTC
CDR3aa: CASSLMQSSSYNEQFF

abundance: .
v_gene: TRBV19
j_gene: TRBJ1-4
d_gene: TRBD1
len: 15
CDR3nt: TGTGCCAGTACTAAGGGGGCGGCTTCTAATGAAAAACTGTTTTTT
CDR3aa: CASTKGAASNEKLFF

abundance: .
v_gene: TRBV7-9
j_gene: TRBJ1-3
d_gene: .
len: 15
CDR3nt: TGTGCCAGCAGCTTCCTCGGTGGGGGCGGAAACACCATATATTTT
CDR3aa: CASSFLGGGGNTIYF

abundance: few
v_gene: TRBV4-3
j_gene: TRBJ1-5
d_gene: .
len: 15
CDR3nt: TGCGCCAGCAGCCAAGATTCAGGGTATCTTCAGCCCCAGCATTTT
CDR3aa: CASSQDSGYLQPQHF

abundance: .
v_gene: TRBV7-9
j_gene: TRBJ2-5
d_gene: TRBD2
len: 13
CDR3nt: TGTGCCAGCGGCGGGGGAGGACAAGAGACCCAGTACTTC
CDR3aa: CASGGGGQETQYF

abundance: .
v_gene: TRBV5-1
j_gene: TRBJ2-1
d_gene: .
len: 18
CDR3nt: TGCGCCAGCAGCCTCGGATTGAGATCAATGTACCGGGGTAATGAGCAGTTCTTC
CDR3aa: CASSLGLRSMYRGNEQFF

abundance: few
v_gene: TRBV11-3
j_gene: TRBJ1-6
d_gene: .
len: 16
CDR3nt: TGTGCCAGCAGCCCATATCGCGGTATCGGGAATTCACCCCTCCACTTT
CDR3aa: CASSPYRGIGNSPLHF

abundance: .
v_gene: TRBV4-3
j_gene: TRBJ2-1
d_gene: .
len: 15
CDR3nt: TGCGCCAGCAGCCAGACGACAGACTCCTACAATGAGCAGTTCTTC
CDR3aa: CASSQTTDSYNEQFF

abundance: .
v_gene: TRBV1
j_gene: TRBJ2-3
d_gene: .
len: 15
CDR3nt: TGCACCAGCAGCCAAGGCAGCGGTCGAGCGGATACGCAGTATTTT
CDR3aa: CTSSQGSGRADTQYF

abundance: .
v_gene: TRBV4-3
j_gene: TRBJ1-2
d_gene: .
len: 15
CDR3nt: TGCGCCAGCAGCCAAGAGGTCCAAAAGCGGTATGGCTACACCTTC
CDR3aa: CASSQEVQKRYGYTF

abundance: .
v_gene: TRBV10-3
j_gene: TRBJ1-2
d_gene: TRBD1
len: 13
CDR3nt: TGTGCCATCAGACAGGGGACTAACTATGGCTACACCTTC
CDR3aa: CAIRQGTNYGYTF

abundance: .
v_gene: TRBV6-5
j_gene: TRBJ1-1
d_gene: .
len: 15
CDR3nt: TGTGCCAGCAGTTACTCGATTCGGGGGTTGGGTGAAGCTTTCTTT
CDR3aa: CASSYSIRGLGEAFF

abundance: once
v_gene: TRBV5-1
j_gene: TRBJ1-4
d_gene: .
len: 14
CDR3nt: TGCGCCAGCAGCTTCACAGGGCAGGATGAAAAACTGTTTTTT
CDR3aa: CASSFTGQDEKLFF

abundance: few
v_gene: TRBV6-5
j_gene: TRBJ2-7
d_gene: TRBD2
len: 15
CDR3nt: TGTGCCAGCAGTCCCGCGGGAGGCTACACCTACGAGCAGTACTTC
CDR3aa: CASSPAGGYTYEQYF

abundance: .
v_gene: TRBV7-9
j_gene: TRBJ1-4
d_gene: TRBD1
len: 17
CDR3nt: TGTGCCAGCAGCTTAGGGACAGGGGGGTTGACTAATGAAAAACTGTTTTTT
CDR3aa: CASSLGTGGLTNEKLFF

abundance: .
v_gene: TRBV7-6
j_gene: TRBJ2-5
d_gene: TRBD2
len: 17
CDR3nt: TGTGCCAGCAGCCCCAGCGGGGGGGAGTACTTGCGGGAGACCCAGTACTTC
CDR3aa: CASSPSGGEYLRETQYF

abundance: .
v_gene: TRBV19
j_gene: TRBJ2-7
d_gene: .
len: 14
CDR3nt: TGTGCCAGTAGTATAGAAGCCCTTCCCTACGAGCAGTACTTC
CDR3aa: CASSIEALPYEQYF

abundance: .
v_gene: TRBV10-3
j_gene: TRBJ1-5
d_gene: TRBD1
len: 13
CDR3nt: TGTGCCACCCTGGGACAGGAGAATCAGCCCCAGCATTTT
CDR3aa: CATLGQENQPQHF

abundance: .
v_gene: TRBV9
j_gene: TRBJ1-1
d_gene: .
len: 15
CDR3nt: TGTGCCAGCAGCGTAGCGGCAGGGTCGAACACTGAAGCTTTCTTT
CDR3aa: CASSVAAGSNTEAFF

abundance: .
v_gene: TRBV19
j_gene: TRBJ1-1
d_gene: .
len: 15
CDR3nt: TGTGCCAGTAGTCCTCGGACAGAGTTGTACACTGAAGCTTTCTTT
CDR3aa: CASSPRTELYTEAFF

abundance: .
v_gene: TRBV20-1
j_gene: TRBJ1-2
d_gene: TRBD1
len: 9
CDR3nt: TGCAGTGCTGGAGACAGGGCCACCTTC
CDR3aa: CSAGDRATF

abundance: once
v_gene: TRBV19
j_gene: TRBJ2-3
d_gene: TRBD2
len: 16
CDR3nt: TGTGCCAGTAGTACCGGACTAGCGGGGGTGACAGATACGCAGTATTTT
CDR3aa: CASSTGLAGVTDTQYF

abundance: .
v_gene: TRBV6-1
j_gene: TRBJ2-5
d_gene: .
len: 15
CDR3nt: TGTGCCAGCAGTGCGCATCGGGGGAACCAAGAGACCCAGTACTTC
CDR3aa: CASSAHRGNQETQYF

abundance: .
v_gene: TRBV4-3
j_gene: TRBJ1-5
d_gene: TRBD1
len: 19
CDR3nt: TGCGCCAGCAGCCAAGATCCCAACAGGGGGCCCTACAGCAATCAGCCCCAGCATTTT
CDR3aa: CASSQDPNRGPYSNQPQHF

abundance: .
v_gene: TRBV19
j_gene: TRBJ1-2
d_gene: .
len: 15
CDR3nt: TGTGCCAGTAGTATATCGGCCAGGGGATGGTATGGCTACACCTTC
CDR3aa: CASSISARGWYGYTF

abundance: .
v_gene: TRBV5-4
j_gene: TRBJ2-2
d_gene: TRBD2
len: 16
CDR3nt: TGTGCCAGCAGCCCATCTAGCGGGGGGGCCACCGGGGAGCTGTTTTTT
CDR3aa: CASSPSSGGATGELFF

abundance: .
v_gene: TRBV27
j_gene: TRBJ2-7
d_gene: TRBD1
len: 13
CDR3nt: TGTGCCAGCAGTCTTGGACAGGTCTACGAGCAGTACTTC
CDR3aa: CASSLGQVYEQYF

abundance: .
v_gene: TRBV28
j_gene: TRBJ1-1
d_gene: TRBD1
len: 15
CDR3nt: TGTGCCAGCAGTCCGACAGGGGGCTGGAACACTGAAGCTTTCTTT
CDR3aa: CASSPTGGWNTEAFF

abundance: few
v_gene: TRBV12-2
j_gene: TRBJ1-6
d_gene: .
len: 15
CDR3nt: TGTGCAAGTCGCAACCTACAGGGGGCCGGTTCACCCCTCCACTTT
CDR3aa: CASRNLQGAGSPLHF

abundance: .
v_gene: TRBV4-1
j_gene: TRBJ2-7
d_gene: TRBD1
len: 14
CDR3nt: TGCGCCAGCAGCCAGCGACAGGGATCCTACGAGCAGTACTTC
CDR3aa: CASSQRQGSYEQYF

abundance: .
v_gene: TRBV12-5
j_gene: TRBJ2-3
d_gene: TRBD2
len: 17
CDR3nt: TGTGCTAGTGGTTTGCGTATCCAGCGGGGGGCCACAGATACGCAGTATTTT
CDR3aa: CASGLRIQRGATDTQYF

abundance: .
v_gene: TRBV15
j_gene: TRBJ1-4
d_gene: TRBD1
len: 15
CDR3nt: TGTGCCACCAGCAGAGAACGACAGGGGGATGAAAAACTGTTTTTT
CDR3aa: CATSRERQGDEKLFF

abundance: .
v_gene: TRBV7-7
j_gene: TRBJ1-2
d_gene: .
len: 14
CDR3nt: TGTGCCAGCAGCCCCCTGGGGAGGGACGTTGGCTACACCTTC
CDR3aa: CASSPLGRDVGYTF

abundance: .
v_gene: TRBV4-1
j_gene: TRBJ2-2
d_gene: .
len: 13
CDR3nt: TGCGCCAGCAGCCAAGCGAGAACCGGGGAGCTGTTTTTT
CDR3aa: CASSQARTGELFF

abundance: .
v_gene: TRBV2
j_gene: TRBJ1-4
d_gene: TRBD1
len: 13
CDR3nt: TGTGCCAGCCGGGACAGCCCTAATGAAAAACTGTTTTTT
CDR3aa: CASRDSPNEKLFF

abundance: once
v_gene: TRBV27
j_gene: TRBJ1-1
d_gene: .
len: 14
CDR3nt: TGTGCCAGCAGTTTAGTAGGGGGAGACACTGAAGCTTTCTTT
CDR3aa: CASSLVGGDTEAFF

abundance: .
v_gene: TRBV19
j_gene: TRBJ1-2
d_gene: TRBD1
len: 14
CDR3nt: TGTGCCAGTAGCTATACAGGGGGGATCGCCGGCTACACCTTC
CDR3aa: CASSYTGGIAGYTF